One sample yielded the 29 T cell receptor beta chains listed below, sequenced in a study of blood T cell repertoires in COVID-19. Measured with immunoSEQ multiplex PCR; TCRdb has only the in-frame clones, and not every one. The sample carries 140,000 or so clones, about four fifths recorded once. Specimen: peripheral blood. The receptors stem from a human donor in a cohort sampled during active COVID-19.

There are a few counts of this clone. This chain joins TRBV4-1 and TRBJ2-2; no clear D. Trimming took off 0 bases at V and 5 bases at J, with 10 bases between the two ends. The CDR3 runs 15 residues. CDR1 MGHRA and CDR2 YSYEKL come from the germline V gene. CDR3: CASSQDVSGTGELFF. The CDR3 nucleotides read TGCGCCAGCAGCCAAGATGTATCCGGGACCGGGGAGCTGTTTTTT.

This clone was counted between two and nine times. V usage is TRBV28 and J usage is TRBJ1-1, with 7 bases identical to TRBD1. The CDR3 loop spans 14 amino acids. Germline values: CDR1 MDHEN, CDR2 SYDVKM. The ends lost 6 bases at V and 4 bases at J; junction bases unmatched: 8. CDR3 in amino acids: CASSGRGLGTEAFF. The CDR3 nucleotides are TGTGCCAGCAGCGGAAGGGGGCTGGGCACTGAAGCTTTCTTT.

The rearrangement uses TRBV30 and TRBJ2-1, with D perhaps matching TRBD1 (6 bases). The CDR3 has 14 amino acids. The V and J ends lost 5 bases and 9 bases respectively, with 20 bases between them. Germline V gene lookup returns CDR1 GTSNPN and CDR2 SVGIG (reference sequence). The CDR3 reads CAWGISGALGEQFF. CDR3 DNA: TGTGCCTGGGGAATTTCAGGGGCCCTTGGTGAGCAGTTCTTC. Filled out from reference TRBV30 and TRBJ2-1, the complete variable domain reads SQTIHQWPATLVQPVGSPLSLECTVEGTSNPNLYWYRQAAGRGLQLLFYSVGIGQISSEVPQNLSASRPQDRQFILSSKKLLLSDSGFYLCAWGISGALGEQFFGPGTRLTVL.

This sequence joins TRBV27 and TRBJ2-2; 8 bases align to TRBD1. CDR1 is MNHEY, CDR2 SMNVEV, per germline (reference sequence). V shed 10 bases and J 3 bases; nucleotides not matched to a gene: 7. CDR3 length equals 14 residues. As DNA, the CDR3 is TGTGCCAACGGACAGGGTCTTTACACCGGGGAGCTGTTTTTT. Translation: CANGQGLYTGELFF.

This rearrangement joins TRBV15 to TRBJ2-2, with D possibly being TRBD2 (7 bases). V was shortened by 0 bases and J by 4 bases, with 15 bases between the two germline ends. The CDR3 is 17 amino acids. Germline CDR1 reads LNHNV; CDR2 reads YYDKDF (reference sequence). The CDR3 sequence is CATSRDTGGGSTGELFF. The CDR3 nucleotides are TGTGCCACCAGCAGAGATACGGGGGGCGGTAGCACCGGGGAGCTGTTTTTT.

The genes are TRBV12-3 or TRBV12-4 and TRBJ1-2; D call uncertain. Trimming took 4 bases from V and 10 from J, leaving 13 bases between them. This CDR3 has 12 amino acids. This CDR3 reads CASSSRTQIYTF. In nucleotides, the CDR3 is TGTGCCAGCAGTTCGCGGACTCAGATCTACACCTTC.

The chain has TRBV7-2 and TRBJ2-1, with TRBD2 matching over 13 bases. Trimming cost V 4 bases and J 8 bases; bases outside gene matches: 5. The CDR3 contains 15 residues. Germline-derived CDR1 and CDR2 are SGHTA and FQGNSA. The CDR3 is CASSSGLAGADEQFF. The CDR3 DNA reads as TGTGCCAGCAGCTCCGGACTAGCGGGAGCGGATGAGCAGTTCTTC. The whole variable domain, remainder taken from reference TRBV7-2 and TRBJ2-1, is GAGVSQSPSNKVTEKGKDVELRCDPISGHTALYWYRQSLGQGLEFLIYFQGNSAPDKSGLPSDRFSAERTGGSVSTLTIQRTQQEDSAVYLCASSSGLAGADEQFFGPGTRLTVL.

The rearrangement uses TRBV4-1 and TRBJ2-7; 8 bases are a match to TRBD1. The germline V gene encodes CDR1 MGHRA and CDR2 YSYEKL. V was pared by 4 bases and J by 5 bases, with 7 bases of the junction left unmatched. This CDR3 spans 14 amino acids. DNA of the CDR3: TGCGCCAGCAGCCTCTCAGGGGGCAGGGACGAGCAGTACTTC. Its protein is CASSLSGGRDEQYF.

The J gene is TRBJ2-3, the V gene TRBV25-1; 8 nucleotides match TRBD1. V lost 1 base, J lost 3 bases, and 12 bases stayed unmatched. CDR1 is MGHDK, CDR2 SYGVNS, per germline. The CDR3 totals 18 residues. Here the CDR3 DNA reads TGTGCCAGCAGTGAATCACGAATGACAGGGGCCACTACAGATACGCAGTATTTT. Translated, it gives CASSESRMTGATTDTQYF.

This clone is a singleton in its sample. The V and J genes are TRBV30 and TRBJ1-3; TRBD1 matches 7 bases. CDR3 length: 14 amino acids. Trimming removed 0 bases from V and 8 bases from J; junction bases left unmatched: 7. Germline V gene lookup returns CDR1 GTSNPN and CDR2 SVGIG (reference sequence). CDR3 loop: CAWSVKGAVDTIYF. The CDR3 nucleotides read TGTGCCTGGAGTGTGAAGGGGGCCGTCGACACCATATATTTT.

V gene TRBV29-1 combines with J gene TRBJ1-1; D is perhaps TRBD1 (5 bases). This CDR3 spans 14 amino acids. CDR1 and CDR2 (germline): SQVTM, ANQGSEA. V lost 7 bases and J 4 bases, leaving 19 bases between the germline ends. CDR3 DNA sequence: TGCAGCGGCCGACCCAGGGAGGGGAGCACTGAAGCTTTCTTT. Amino acid sequence: CSGRPREGSTEAFF. The variable domain in full, with the rest retrieved from reference TRBV29-1 and TRBJ1-1, is SAVISQKPSRDICQRGTSLTIQCQVDSQVTMMFWYRQQPGQSLTLIATANQGSEATYESGFVIDKFPISRPNLTFSTLTVSNMSPEDSSIYLCSGRPREGSTEAFFGQGTRLTVV.

V is TRBV7-2 and J is TRBJ2-5; TRBD1 matches at 7 bases. V trimming: 6 bases; J trimming: 4 bases; junction bases outside the gene matches: 5. Germline V gene sequence: CDR1 SGHTA, CDR2 FQGNSA. The CDR3 loop spans 13 amino acids. CDR3 region: CASRQTGRETQYF. CDR3 coding DNA: TGTGCCAGCAGACAGACAGGGAGAGAGACCCAGTACTTC.

J is TRBJ2-5 and V is TRBV27; TRBD1 might be the D (6 bases). The CDR3 totals 15 residues. V was cut by 2 bases and J by 5 bases, with 15 bases left in between. Germline V gene lookup returns CDR1 MNHEY and CDR2 SMNVEV (reference sequence). The CDR3, as DNA: TGTGCCAGCAGTTTAGCCAGGGGTACCTTGGAGACCCAGTACTTC. Amino acid sequence: CASSLARGTLETQYF.

The genes are TRBV5-1 and TRBJ2-5, with 14 bases fitting TRBD2. With V trimmed by 3 bases and J by 5 bases, 12 bases remained unmatched. CDR1 and CDR2 from the germline V gene are SGHRS and YFSETQ. The length of the CDR3 is 18 residues. The CDR3 DNA follows: TGCGCCAGCAGCTCGACAACTCAGACTAGCGGGAGGGGTGAGACCCAGTACTTC. This gives the protein CASSSTTQTSGRGETQYF.

V usage is TRBV3-1 (or the pseudogene TRBV3-2) and J usage is TRBJ1-4; no firm D call. The CDR3 has 15 amino acids. Germline V gene sequence: CDR1 LGHDT, CDR2 YNNKEL (reference sequence). The V and J ends lost 1 base and 4 bases respectively, with 10 bases between them. The CDR3 loop is CASSQGPDYNEKLFF. For the CDR3, the DNA is TGTGCCAGCAGCCAAGGGCCAGACTATAATGAAAAACTGTTTTTT.

The genes are TRBV2 and TRBJ2-1, with 10 bases identical to TRBD2. The CDR3 is 18 residues long. The germline gives CDR1 SNHLY, CDR2 FYNNEI. V trimming: 5 bases; J trimming: 6 bases; junction bases outside the gene matches: 16. The CDR3 protein is CASSRDGSGRARINEQFF. The CDR3 DNA reads TGTGCCAGCAGTAGGGACGGAAGCGGGAGGGCCAGGATCAATGAGCAGTTCTTC.

The J gene is TRBJ1-4, the V gene TRBV19; maybe TRBD1 (6 bases). Germline V gene lookup returns CDR1 LNHDA and CDR2 SQIVND (reference sequence). CDR3 length: 15 residues. Trimming pared 5 bases from V and 2 bases from J, leaving 12 bases between. The CDR3 DNA follows: TGTGCCAGTAGTGCCCACAGGGTTACTAATGAAAAACTGTTTTTT. Amino acid sequence: CASSAHRVTNEKLFF.

To note about this clone: Sequence at one end of the junction differs from germline and may be a read error. The chain is built from TRBV6-5 and TRBJ2-7, with TRBD1 matching over 12 bases. Germline V lookup: CDR1 MNHEY, CDR2 SVGAGI. This CDR3 region has 14 residues. The CDR3 DNA follows: TGTGCCAGCAGGGCGGGACAGGGGGCGGTAGAGCAGCACTTC. Translating gives CASRAGQGAVEQHF.

This sequence joins TRBV3-1 (or the pseudogene TRBV3-2) and TRBJ2-7, with 11 bases that match TRBD2. CDR3 length: 16 amino acids. Germline loops: CDR1 LGHDT, CDR2 YNNKEL (reference sequence). J was trimmed by 1 base and V by 0 bases; bases with no gene match: 2. In DNA form, the CDR3 reads TGTGCCAGCAGCCAAGAAGGGACTAGCGGTTCCTACGAGCAGTACTTC. This codes for CASSQEGTSGSYEQYF.

This clone was found a few times. The chain carries TRBV29-1 and TRBJ1-5; TRBD1 aligns across 8 bases. With V trimmed by 6 bases and J by 3 bases, 13 bases remained unmatched. This CDR3 is 16 amino acids long. Germline V gene sequence: CDR1 SQVTM, CDR2 ANQGSEA. The CDR3 region is CSVVVSGTGVNQPQHF. CDR3 in DNA: TGCAGCGTGGTGGTCTCCGGGACAGGTGTCAATCAGCCCCAGCATTTT.

The rearrangement joins TRBV6-1 to TRBJ1-2; TRBD1 matches 7 bases. The V gene end was trimmed by 2 bases and the J gene end by 7 bases; junction bases not matched to a gene: 7. The CDR3 has 14 amino acids. In germline, CDR1 is MNHNS, CDR2 SASEGT. This CDR3 reads CASSELDRSSGYTF. Written as DNA, the CDR3 is TGTGCCAGCAGTGAATTGGACAGGTCGAGTGGCTACACCTTC.

The J gene is TRBJ2-7, the V gene TRBV2, with 10 nucleotides matching TRBD1. After removal of 8 bases from V and 5 bases from J, the junction contained 6 bases not matched to a gene. The CDR3 is 13 amino acids. The germline V gene encodes CDR1 SNHLY and CDR2 FYNNEI. CDR3 bases: TGTGCCAGCGGAGGACAGGGGGTCCACGAGCAGTACTTC. Its protein is CASGGQGVHEQYF.

The chain joins TRBV6-5 to TRBJ2-1; TRBD1 matches at 7 bases. Germline assignment: CDR1 MNHEY and CDR2 SVGAGI. The CDR3 consists of 15 residues. V lost 6 bases and J lost 2; bases outside the gene matches: 7. This chain's CDR3 is CASSRQGPTYNEQFF. DNA for the CDR3: TGTGCCAGCAGCCGACAGGGACCGACCTACAATGAGCAGTTCTTC.

The rearrangement uses TRBV6-1 and TRBJ2-7, with D maybe TRBD2 (6 bases). Germline CDR1 and CDR2: MNHNS and SASEGT. Deletions cut 3 bases from V and 2 bases from J, with 11 bases between. There are 14 residues in the CDR3. CDR3 in amino acids: CASSDPGLAYEQYF. The CDR3 nucleotides read TGTGCCAGCAGTGACCCGGGACTTGCCTACGAGCAGTACTTC.

The chain employs TRBV4-1 and TRBJ1-5; 8 positions agree with TRBD1. V was pared by 5 bases and J by 6 bases, with 15 bases of the junction left unmatched. Germline V CDR1 and CDR2: MGHRA, YSYEKL. The CDR3 spans 17 residues. In nucleotides, the CDR3 is TGCGCCAGCAGCTCCTTCCTACAGGGGGTCCTGGGTCAGCCCCAGCATTTT. Translating it yields CASSSFLQGVLGQPQHF.

The chain links TRBV5-1 to TRBJ1-2; 7 positions match TRBD1. CDR3 length: 14 amino acids. V lost 3 bases and J lost 4; bases outside the gene matches: 6. Germline CDR1 SGHRS, CDR2 YFSETQ. The CDR3 nucleotides are TGCGCCAGCAGCTCTGCACAGGGGAGCTATGGCTACACCTTC. This translates into CASSSAQGSYGYTF.

The V and J genes are TRBV20-1 and TRBJ1-4; D might be TRBD1 (5 bases). Germline V CDR1 and CDR2: DFQATT, SNEGSKA (reference sequence). This CDR3 has 15 residues. With 3 bases removed from V and 5 bases from J, the gap between germline ends came to 16 bases. The CDR3 region has the DNA TGCAGTGCTAGTTCGTCGACAAGACAGAATGAAAAACTGTTTTTT. Translation gives CSASSSTRQNEKLFF.

Points on this clone: Other DNA sequences in the same sample also yield this CDR3. The CDR3 reads CASSLGQGSTEAFF. The CDR3 DNA sequence: TGCGCCAGCAGCTTGGGACAGGGCAGCACTGAAGCTTTCTTT. The V gene is TRBV5-1, the J gene TRBJ1-1; TRBD1 aligns across 7 bases. CDR1 and CDR2 from the germline V gene are SGHRS and YFSETQ. CDR3 length equals 14 residues. J was trimmed by 4 bases and V by 0 bases; bases with no gene match: 3. The full variable domain, completed using reference TRBV5-1 and TRBJ1-1, is KAGVTQTPRYLIKTRGQQVTLSCSPISGHRSVSWYQQTPGQGLQFLFEYFSETQRNKGNFPGRFSGRQFSNSRSEMNVSTLELGDSALYLCASSLGQGSTEAFFGQGTRLTVV.

This clone is a singleton in its sample. This sequence joins TRBV25-1 and TRBJ1-6; D is uncertain. V lost 6 bases and J lost 7, with 16 bases in between. This CDR3 is built from 15 residues. Germline V gene lookup returns CDR1 MGHDK and CDR2 SYGVNS. The CDR3 loop is CASSPERALNSPLHF. The CDR3 DNA sequence: TGTGCCAGCAGCCCCGAGAGGGCCCTAAATTCACCCCTCCACTTT.